The 14 T cell receptor beta chains presented below share a single source sample, sequenced in a study of blood T cell repertoires in COVID-19. Libraries were prepared by immunoSEQ multiplex PCR; TCRdb keeps only in-frame clonotypes and omits some of them. The sample holds more than 250,000 clones; 92% are singletons and the top ten take around 18%. Sequencing used PBMCs or T cells enriched from blood (not recorded which). All receptors derive from a woman aged 25 to 39 who had recovered from COVID-19.

The genes are TRBV19 and TRBJ2-2; TRBD1 matches 7 bases. CDR1 and CDR2 from the germline V gene are LNHDA and SQIVND (reference sequence). The CDR3 runs 17 residues. Trimming took 2 bases from V and 2 from J; bases not matched to a gene: 8. The CDR3 protein is CASSITDRRYNTGELFF. Here the CDR3 DNA reads TGTGCCAGTAGTATAACGGACAGGCGTTACAACACCGGGGAGCTGTTTTTT.

The chain couples TRBV28 to TRBJ1-2, with 9 nucleotides matching TRBD1. Trimming cost V 2 bases and J 4 bases; bases outside gene matches: 8. The length of the CDR3 is 16 residues. Germline V gene lookup returns CDR1 MDHEN and CDR2 SYDVKM. CDR3 residues: CASSLKGQGLFYGYTF. As DNA, the CDR3 is TGTGCCAGCAGTTTAAAGGGACAGGGACTATTCTATGGCTACACCTTC.

This chain's CDR3 is CASSQAGWTEAFF. The CDR3 DNA reads as TGTGCCAGCAGCCAGGCGGGTTGGACTGAAGCTTTCTTT. V gene TRBV9 combines with J gene TRBJ1-1, with D hard to call. Germline V gene lookup returns CDR1 SGDLS and CDR2 YYNGEE. The V end was cut by 4 bases, the J end by 5 bases, with 12 bases between. This CDR3 is 13 amino acids long.

The chain joins TRBV7-9 to TRBJ1-2, with no clear D. Germline lookup yields CDR1 SEHNR and CDR2 FQNEAQ (reference sequence). Trimming cost V 7 bases and J 7 bases, with 10 bases left between them. CDR3 size: 11 residues. CDR3 in DNA: TGTGCCAGCACCGGAGGTGGTGGCTACACCTTC. Its translation: CASTGGGGYTF. The full variable domain, in which reference TRBV7-9 and TRBJ1-2 provide the parts outside the CDR3, is DTGVSQNPRHKITKRGQNVTFRCDPISEHNRLYWYRQTLGQGPEFLTYFQNEAQLEKSRLLSDRFSAERPKGSFSTLEIQRTEQGDSAMYLCASTGGGGYTFGSGTRLTVV.

This chain uses TRBV28 with TRBJ2-1; 9 bases fit TRBD2. Germline V gene sequence: CDR1 MDHEN, CDR2 SYDVKM. The CDR3 is 14 amino acids. Trimming took 5 bases from V and 5 from J; bases not matched to a gene: 4. The chain's CDR3 is CASSPGLADNEQFF. CDR3 nucleotides: TGTGCCAGCAGTCCGGGACTAGCCGACAATGAGCAGTTCTTC.

The chain recombines TRBV28 with TRBJ1-1; D is unclear. Trimming left V 7 bases short and J 3 bases short, with 24 bases between. The CDR3 extends over 17 amino acids. Germline V gene lookup returns CDR1 MDHEN and CDR2 SYDVKM. The chain's CDR3 is CASTPLVVEESHTEAFF. In DNA, the CDR3 is TGTGCCAGCACTCCATTGGTGGTTGAGGAGTCGCACACTGAAGCTTTCTTT.

This clone was counted between two and nine times. V is TRBV9 and J is TRBJ2-7; 7 bases line up with TRBD1. CDR1 SGDLS and CDR2 YYNGEE come from the germline V gene. The ends lost 0 bases at V and 3 bases at J; junction bases unmatched: 6. This CDR3 contains 15 residues. CDR3 loop: CASSVGGWDSYEQYF. CDR3 DNA sequence: TGTGCCAGCAGCGTAGGAGGTTGGGACAGCTACGAGCAGTACTTC.

V is TRBV29-1 and J is TRBJ1-2; D unresolved. This CDR3 spans 12 amino acids. Trimming shortened V by 2 bases and J by 1 base, and 5 bases separated the two germline ends. Germline V lookup: CDR1 SQVTM, CDR2 ANQGSEA. This CDR3 reads CSVESGNYGYTF. The CDR3 nucleotides are TGCAGCGTTGAATCGGGTAACTATGGCTACACCTTC.

The chain joins TRBV11-2 to TRBJ2-5; TRBD2 is a possible D gene (6 bases). The CDR3 runs 15 residues. Germline lookup yields CDR1 SGHAT and CDR2 FQNNGV. V was clipped by 5 bases and J by 1 base, with 14 bases between them. DNA for the CDR3: TGTGCCAGCAGCCCTTCGACGGGGGTCCAAGAGACCCAGTACTTC. Its translation is CASSPSTGVQETQYF.

This clone has only one observation. The genes are TRBV7-9 and TRBJ2-5; TRBD1 matches 8 bases. The CDR3 sequence is 18 residues long. The V gene end was trimmed by 6 bases and the J gene end by 4 bases; junction bases not matched to a gene: 19. The germline V gene has CDR1 SEHNR and CDR2 FQNEAQ (reference sequence). As DNA, the CDR3 is TGTGCCAGCAGAGGGAGCCTACGACAGGGGCCAGAAGGAGAGACCCAGTACTTC. This gives the protein CASRGSLRQGPEGETQYF. The variable domain in full, completed from reference TRBV7-9 and TRBJ2-5, reads DTGVSQNPRHKITKRGQNVTFRCDPISEHNRLYWYRQTLGQGPEFLTYFQNEAQLEKSRLLSDRFSAERPKGSFSTLEIQRTEQGDSAMYLCASRGSLRQGPEGETQYFGPGTRLLVL.

The V call is TRBV3-1 (or the pseudogene TRBV3-2), the J call TRBJ2-3; 10 bases line up with TRBD2. The trim removed 4 bases at V and 1 base at J, leaving 5 bases unmatched. This CDR3 comprises 16 residues. Germline values: CDR1 LGHDT, CDR2 YNNKEL (reference sequence). As DNA, the CDR3 is TGTGCCAGCAGCCCAAACAGCGGGAGGGGCACAGATACGCAGTATTTT. Its protein product is CASSPNSGRGTDTQYF.

The V call is TRBV29-1, the J call TRBJ2-1; TRBD1 is a possible D gene (5 bases). Per the germline V gene, CDR1 is SQVTM and CDR2 is ANQGSEA. V was pared by 6 bases and J by 9 bases, with 18 bases between. The CDR3 runs 13 residues. The CDR3 bases are TGCAGCGTCCGTCCCTTCAGGGATGGTGAGCAGTTCTTC. Translated: CSVRPFRDGEQFF.

The V and J genes are TRBV18 and TRBJ2-3; 16 bases map to TRBD2. Trimming removed 3 bases from V and 3 bases from J; junction bases left unmatched: 6. The CDR3 runs to 18 residues. The V gene's germline CDR1 is KGHSH and CDR2 LQKENI. CDR3 protein: CASSPGLAGGLRTDTQYF. CDR3 DNA: TGTGCCAGCTCACCGGGACTAGCGGGGGGGCTAAGGACAGATACGCAGTATTTT. Looking up the rest from reference TRBV18 and TRBJ2-3 gives the full variable domain: NAGVMQNPRHLVRRRGQEARLRCSPMKGHSHVYWYRQLPEEGLKFMVYLQKENIIDESGMPKERFSAEFPKEGPSILRIQQVVRGDSAAYFCASSPGLAGGLRTDTQYFGPGTRLTVL.

The chain combines TRBV28 with TRBJ2-1; maybe TRBD2 (5 bases). This CDR3 is built from 14 residues. Trimming left V 3 bases short and J 1 base short, with 7 bases between. Germline V gene sequence: CDR1 MDHEN, CDR2 SYDVKM. This CDR3 reads CASSLERSYNEQFF. The CDR3, as DNA: TGTGCCAGCAGTTTGGAGCGGTCCTACAATGAGCAGTTCTTC. Variable domain in full (rest from reference TRBV28 and TRBJ2-1): DVKVTQSSRYLVKRTGEKVFLECVQDMDHENMFWYRQDPGLGLRLIYFSYDVKMKEKGDIPEGYSVSREKKERFSLILESASTNQTSMYLCASSLERSYNEQFFGPGTRLTVL.